Each of the 8 T cell receptor beta chains below was sequenced from the same sample in a study of prognosis after radiotherapy for stage I lung cancer. The study amplified the TCR beta CDR3 region from genomic DNA. This amplification was carried out by two rounds of multiplex PCR. First-round PCR employed TRBV- and TRBJ-specific primers for each gene. From the multiplex PCR reads, TCRdb called clonotypes with MiXCR, one entry per CDR3 protein. The data hold under 75,000 distinct CDR3 sequences, with about 25% observed a single time. The sample in question was PBMCs, obtained before or after stereotactic body radiation therapy (not recorded which). Source of these receptors: a donor over 45 with non-small cell lung cancer.

As to this clonotype: A far bigger clonotype differs at one base, so this is likely a read error. Here the CDR3 reads CASRISRTANALHF. The CDR3 nucleotides are TGTGCCAGCAGAATCTCTAGGACAGCCAACGCCCTCCACTTT. The J gene is TRBJ1-6, the V gene TRBV6-8, with D maybe TRBD1 (6 bases). In germline, CDR1 is MNHGY, CDR2 SAAAGT. The CDR3 is 14 residues long. The ends were cut back, 6 bases at V and 14 bases at J, with 20 bases in the middle.

This clonotype was detected many times. Here the CDR3 DNA reads TGTGCCAGCAGCGAAACAGGGCGTTGGTATGGCTACACCTTC. This translates into CASSETGRWYGYTF. J is TRBJ1-2 and V is TRBV6-1; TRBD1 is a possible D gene (6 bases). The CDR3 covers 14 residues. CDR1 and CDR2 (germline): MNHNS, SASEGT. Trimming took off 6 bases at V and 5 bases at J, with 16 bases between the two ends.

This clonotype was counted at least ten times. This chain uses TRBV20-1 with TRBJ1-2; TRBD1 is a possible D gene (5 bases). In germline, CDR1 is DFQATT, CDR2 SNEGSKA (reference sequence). This CDR3 is built from 13 residues. V lost 6 bases and J lost 13, with 24 bases in between. CDR3 amino acids: CSAPPGGGDGSTF. Here the CDR3 DNA reads TGCAGTGCCCCACCCGGGGGGGGGGATGGATCCACCTTC.

The chain combines TRBV12-3 or TRBV12-4 with TRBJ2-7, with 8 nucleotides matching TRBD2. The junction had 12 bases not matched to a gene; V was cut back by 8 bases and J by 9 bases. The CDR3 has 13 amino acids. DNA for the CDR3: TGTGCCAGCGGTCGGAGGAGCGGGGGTTGGCAGTACTTC. Translated, it gives CASGRRSGGWQYF.

This clonotype was counted ten times or more. The gene calls are TRBV28 and TRBJ2-3; 8 nucleotides line up with TRBD2. V lost 9 bases and J lost 1; bases outside the gene matches: 0. The CDR3 is 12 residues long. The germline V gene has CDR1 MDHEN and CDR2 SYDVKM. The CDR3 region is CASSGGTDTQYF. In DNA, the CDR3 is TGTGCCAGTAGCGGGGGCACAGATACGCAGTATTTT.

This clonotype was seen repeatedly, ten times or more. This chain links TRBV2 with TRBJ2-3, with TRBD2 matching 7 bases. This CDR3 has 14 residues. Germline V CDR1 and CDR2: SNHLY, FYNNEI. With V trimmed by 4 bases and J by 3 bases, 4 bases remained unmatched. In DNA, the CDR3 is TGTGCCAGCAGTGGGGAGGGCCTTACAGATACGCAGTATTTT. It translates to CASSGEGLTDTQYF.

This clonotype showed up many times. The CDR3 is CASSYLAGRETGEQFF. The CDR3 DNA sequence: TGTGCCAGCAGCTATCTAGCGGGCCGTGAGACGGGTGAGCAGTTCTTC. The rearrangement links TRBV12-3 or TRBV12-4 to TRBJ2-1, with 8 bases lining up with TRBD2. The J segment lost 9 bases and the V segment lost 6 bases, leaving 16 bases of the junction unmatched. This CDR3 contains 16 residues.

For this clonotype: This likely reflects a read error, since a far larger clone is one base away. The V and J genes are TRBV6-4 and TRBJ2-5; 12 positions match TRBD2. The CDR3 consists of 17 residues. Germline CDR1 reads MRHNA; CDR2 reads SNTAGT. The trim removed 4 bases at V and 2 bases at J, leaving 8 bases unmatched. CDR3 region: CASSVRLAGVSQETQYF. In nucleotides, the CDR3 is TGTGCCAGCAGTGTTAGACTAGCGGGGGTGAGTCAAGAGACCCAGTACTTC.